These T cell receptor beta chains were read from a single sample in a study of blood T cell repertoires in COVID-19. Profiling relied on immunoSEQ multiplex PCR, and the TCRdb table lists in-frame clones only, not all of them. The sample lists around 250,000 clones, around 84% occurring once. The sequenced material came from PBMCs or T cells enriched from blood (not recorded which). The receptors here all came from a man aged 18 to 30 who had recovered from COVID-19. The CDR3 runs from the conserved cysteine through the conserved F or W. Fields, in order: V gene, clone size, CDR3 length, J gene, D gene, CDR3 DNA, CDR3 protein. The D gene is left open where the match is weak. The size entry is marked missing in some rows and otherwise reads once, few, many or a size class.

>TRBV19|NA|14|TRBJ2-2|TRBD2
TGTGCCAGTAATATGCGGGGGGGCTCCGGGGAGCTGTTTTTT
CASNMRGGSGELFF
>TRBV13|few|14|TRBJ1-2|TRBD1
TGTGCCAGCAGCTTAAATACAGGGGTTCATGGCTACACCTTC
CASSLNTGVHGYTF
>TRBV18|NA|15|TRBJ1-4|TRBD1
TGTGCCAGCTCACCACCGACAGGGGGCGGTGAAAAACTGTTTTTT
CASSPPTGGGEKLFF
>TRBV11-1|NA|15|TRBJ1-1|NA
TGTGCCAGCAGCTTATTATCGTCGGGGTTCAGGGAAGCTTTCTTT
CASSLLSSGFREAFF
>TRBV5-1|NA|15|TRBJ1-6|TRBD1
TGCGCCAGCAGCAGATCCGGGACAGGGGGCTCACCCCTCCACTTT
CASSRSGTGGSPLHF
>TRBV11-2|NA|16|TRBJ2-1|NA
TGTGCCAGCACCTCCCGGTGGGGCGCGAGGTACAATGAGCAGTTCTTC
CASTSRWGARYNEQFF
>TRBV11-2|NA|16|TRBJ2-3|TRBD2
TGTGCCAGCAGCTTAGAGTTCGGGGGGAGCACAGATACGCAGTATTTT
CASSLEFGGSTDTQYF
>TRBV25-1|NA|16|TRBJ1-4|NA
TGTGCCAGCAGTGAATTCGTGACAGCTCTTAATGAAAAACTGTTTTTT
CASSEFVTALNEKLFF
>TRBV7-4|NA|17|TRBJ2-7|TRBD2
TGTGCCAGCAGCTTAGTAGGGACTAGCGGGAGTATCTACGAGCAGTACTTC
CASSLVGTSGSIYEQYF
>TRBV27|NA|13|TRBJ2-3|NA
TGTGCCAGCAGTTTACTAGGGAGTGATACGCAGTATTTT
CASSLLGSDTQYF
>TRBV3-1/TRBV3-2|NA|13|TRBJ2-2|TRBD1
TGTGCCAGCACCGACAGGGCCACCGGGGAGCTGTTTTTT
CASTDRATGELFF
>TRBV10-3|few|14|TRBJ1-6|TRBD1
TGTGCCATCAGGGAACAGGGGACGGGGGTACCCCTCCACTTT
CAIREQGTGVPLHF
>TRBV28|few|14|TRBJ1-5|TRBD1
TGTGCCAGCAGCCGGGGACAGGGAGATCAGCCCCAGCATTTT
CASSRGQGDQPQHF
>TRBV27|NA|15|TRBJ1-5|NA
TGTGCCAGCAGTTTATACGGTGATAGCAATCAGCCCCAGCATTTT
CASSLYGDSNQPQHF
>TRBV7-9|NA|15|TRBJ1-4|TRBD1
TGTGCCAGCAGATCAGGGGGCCGTGGTAATGAAAAACTGTTTTTT
CASRSGGRGNEKLFF
>TRBV7-2|NA|16|TRBJ1-1|NA
TGTGCCAGCAGCTTAGTACCCTTACAGGATAGGACTGAAGCTTTCTTT
CASSLVPLQDRTEAFF
>TRBV3-1/TRBV3-2|NA|18|TRBJ2-4|NA
TGTGCCAGCAGCCAAGAGCCCGTTGGGGCGGGACCGTTAAACATTCAGTACTTC
CASSQEPVGAGPLNIQYF
>TRBV4-1|NA|14|TRBJ2-5|NA
TGCGCCAGCAGCCAAGAAGGGGGTGAAGAGACCCAGTACTTC
CASSQEGGEETQYF
>TRBV11-1|NA|15|TRBJ2-2|TRBD1
TGTGCCAGCAGCTTACCGGGACAGACAACCGGGGAGCTGTTTTTT
CASSLPGQTTGELFF
>TRBV6-1|few|16|TRBJ2-7|TRBD2
TGTGCCAGCAGTGAAATCCCCAGGACTAGAATCTACGAGCAGTACTTC
CASSEIPRTRIYEQYF
>TRBV30|NA|13|TRBJ1-5|NA
TGTGCCTGGAGTATAGGGACTGATCAGCCCCAGCATTTT
CAWSIGTDQPQHF
>TRBV27|NA|15|TRBJ1-1|NA
TGTGCCAGCAGTTTATCGGGGGGGCACGGCACTGAAGCTTTCTTT
CASSLSGGHGTEAFF
>TRBV28|NA|15|TRBJ2-7|TRBD1
TGTGCCAGCACCTCGCCCGGGACAGGGGACTACGAGCAGTACTTC
CASTSPGTGDYEQYF
>TRBV4-1|NA|15|TRBJ1-5|NA
TGCGCCAGCAGCCAAGTGGAGTCCATAAGCCAGCCCCAGCATTTT
CASSQVESISQPQHF
>TRBV11-3|NA|12|TRBJ1-1|NA
TGTGCCAGCAGCTTAGGGGCATCTGAAGCTTTCTTT
CASSLGASEAFF
>TRBV11-2|NA|13|TRBJ2-7|NA
TGTGCCAGCAAAGAGGGCATCTCCTACGAGCAGTACTTC
CASKEGISYEQYF
>TRBV9|NA|14|TRBJ2-1|TRBD2
TGTGCCAGCAGCCCCGGGACTAGGGACAATGAGCAGTTCTTC
CASSPGTRDNEQFF
>TRBV19|NA|16|TRBJ1-5|NA
TGTGCCAGTAGTATTCCCCTGGGGCCAGGGTTCCAGCCCCAGCATTTT
CASSIPLGPGFQPQHF
>TRBV30|NA|15|TRBJ1-2|TRBD1
TGTGCCTGGACCCCGGGGACAGCTCCCAACTATGGCTACACCTTC
CAWTPGTAPNYGYTF
>TRBV2|NA|16|TRBJ2-2|TRBD1
TGTGCCAGCAGTGAAGCCGGGACAGGGTCCACCGGGGAGCTGTTTTTT
CASSEAGTGSTGELFF
>TRBV11-3|NA|18|TRBJ2-6|NA
TGTGCCAGCAGCTTAGATCAGTCAGGTAGCTCTGGGGCCAACGTCCTGACTTTC
CASSLDQSGSSGANVLTF
>TRBV3-1/TRBV3-2|NA|14|TRBJ2-3|NA
TGTGCCAGCAGCCAAGATCCCCACACAGATACGCAGTATTTT
CASSQDPHTDTQYF
>TRBV30|NA|13|TRBJ1-3|NA
TGTGCCTGGAGTGCCCAGGGGGGAAACACCATATATTTT
CAWSAQGGNTIYF
>TRBV25-1|NA|14|TRBJ2-2|TRBD1
TGTGCCAGCAAGGGACAGGGGAACACCGGGGAGCTGTTTTTT
CASKGQGNTGELFF
>TRBV24-1|once|13|TRBJ2-7|NA
TGTGCCACCAGTGATTTAAGCGGCAAGGAGCAGTACTTC
CATSDLSGKEQYF
>TRBV27|few|14|TRBJ2-7|TRBD1
TGTGCCAGCAGTTGGGGGACAGAATTCTACGAGCAGTACTTC
CASSWGTEFYEQYF
>TRBV4-2|NA|15|TRBJ1-5|NA
TGTGCCAGCAGCCAAGACCGGTTCAGCAATCAGCCCCAGCATTTT
CASSQDRFSNQPQHF
>TRBV3-1/TRBV3-2|NA|17|TRBJ2-4|TRBD2
TGTGCCAGCAGCCATTTAGCGGGCGGGGGGCTCAAAAACATTCAGTACTTC
CASSHLAGGGLKNIQYF
>TRBV7-8|few|12|TRBJ2-1|NA
TGTGCCAGCAGCTGGAGTATCAATGAGCAGTTCTTC
CASSWSINEQFF
>TRBV7-9|once|16|TRBJ1-1|TRBD1
TGTGCCAGCAGCTTAGGTCGACCAGGGGGGAACACTGAAGCTTTCTTT
CASSLGRPGGNTEAFF
>TRBV11-2|NA|14|TRBJ2-7|NA
TGTGCCAGCAGCTTCCAACGGGACTCCTACGAGCAGTACTTC
CASSFQRDSYEQYF
>TRBV29-1|NA|14|TRBJ1-2|TRBD1
TGCAGCGCCGGTAGAGTGGGACAGGGGGCGGGCTACACCTTC
CSAGRVGQGAGYTF
>TRBV5-4|NA|15|TRBJ2-3|TRBD1
TGTGCCAGCAGCTTATTGAGACAGGGCAGAGATACGCAGTATTTT
CASSLLRQGRDTQYF
>TRBV6-5|NA|11|TRBJ1-2|NA
TGTGCCAGCACGGGGGGCAGGGGCTACACCTTC
CASTGGRGYTF
>TRBV19|NA|15|TRBJ2-5|NA
TGTGCCAGTAGTATAAGTTGGGCGGGGTGGGAGACCCAGTACTTC
CASSISWAGWETQYF
>TRBV7-8|NA|14|TRBJ2-5|NA
TGTGCCAGCAGCTTAGGGACAGCCAAAGAGACCCAGTACTTC
CASSLGTAKETQYF
>TRBV6-5|many|14|TRBJ2-5|NA
TGTGCCAGCAGTCCGACTACCACATGGGAACCCCAGTACTTC
CASSPTTTWEPQYF
>TRBV10-3|NA|13|TRBJ1-5|NA
TGTGCCATCAGTTCACATAGCAATCAGCCCCAGCATTTT
CAISSHSNQPQHF
>TRBV5-8|NA|15|TRBJ2-5|NA
TGTGCCAGCAGCTCAGGGGAGCAAACCCAAGAGACCCAGTACTTC
CASSSGEQTQETQYF
>TRBV12-2|NA|16|TRBJ2-1|NA
TGTGCAAGCCGCCCCTTTAATCGACTAGCGACGCATGAGCAGTTCTTC
CASRPFNRLATHEQFF
>TRBV4-1|NA|15|TRBJ1-1|NA
TGCGCCAGCAGCCTCGCTCCCGGGGGGAGCACTGAAGCTTTCTTT
CASSLAPGGSTEAFF
>TRBV12-3/TRBV12-4|NA|13|TRBJ1-2|NA
TGTGCCAGCAGTACCTGGACGGGGGGGGGCTACACCTTC
CASSTWTGGGYTF
>TRBV27|NA|14|TRBJ2-7|TRBD1
TGTGCCAGCAGTCCCGGGACAGAGACCTACGAGCAGTACTTC
CASSPGTETYEQYF
>TRBV2|NA|16|TRBJ1-3|NA
TGTGCCAGCAGTGAAAAAGGTGGGGGCTCGGAAAACACCATATATTTT
CASSEKGGGSENTIYF